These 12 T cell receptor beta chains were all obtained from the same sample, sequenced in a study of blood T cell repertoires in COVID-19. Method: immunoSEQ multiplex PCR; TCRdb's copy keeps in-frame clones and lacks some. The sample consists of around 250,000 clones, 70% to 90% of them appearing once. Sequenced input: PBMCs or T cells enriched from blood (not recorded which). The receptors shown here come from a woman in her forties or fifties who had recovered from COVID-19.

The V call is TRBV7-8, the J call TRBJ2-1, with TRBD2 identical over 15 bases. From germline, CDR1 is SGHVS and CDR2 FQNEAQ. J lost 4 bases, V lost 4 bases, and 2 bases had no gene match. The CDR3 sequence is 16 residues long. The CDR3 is CASSSGLAGGYNEQFF. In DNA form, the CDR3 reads TGTGCCAGCAGCTCGGGACTAGCGGGAGGATACAATGAGCAGTTCTTC. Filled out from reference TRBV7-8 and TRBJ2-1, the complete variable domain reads GAGVSQSPRYKVAKRGQDVALRCDPISGHVSLFWYQQALGQGPEFLTYFQNEAQLDKSGLPSDRFFAERPEGSVSTLKIQRTQQEDSAVYLCASSSGLAGGYNEQFFGPGTRLTVL.

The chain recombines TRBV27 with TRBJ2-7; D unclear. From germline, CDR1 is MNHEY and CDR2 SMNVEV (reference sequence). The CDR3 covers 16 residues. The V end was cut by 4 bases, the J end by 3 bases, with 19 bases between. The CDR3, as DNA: TGTGCCAGCAGTTCTCATAGACAAGGAATCTTCTACGAGCAGTACTTC. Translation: CASSSHRQGIFYEQYF.

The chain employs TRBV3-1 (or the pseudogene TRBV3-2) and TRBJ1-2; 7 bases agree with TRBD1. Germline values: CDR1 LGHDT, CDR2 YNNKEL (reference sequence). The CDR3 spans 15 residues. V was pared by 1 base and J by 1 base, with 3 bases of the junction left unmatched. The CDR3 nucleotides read TGTGCCAGCAGCCAAGGCACAGGGGTTAACTATGGCTACACCTTC. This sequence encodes CASSQGTGVNYGYTF.

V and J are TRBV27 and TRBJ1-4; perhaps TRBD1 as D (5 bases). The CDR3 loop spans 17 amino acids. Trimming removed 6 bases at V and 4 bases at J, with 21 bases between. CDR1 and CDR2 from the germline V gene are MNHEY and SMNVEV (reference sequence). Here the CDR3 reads CASSSFFGGGYNEKLFF. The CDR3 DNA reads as TGTGCCAGCAGCTCCTTTTTTGGGGGGGGTTATAATGAAAAACTGTTTTTT.

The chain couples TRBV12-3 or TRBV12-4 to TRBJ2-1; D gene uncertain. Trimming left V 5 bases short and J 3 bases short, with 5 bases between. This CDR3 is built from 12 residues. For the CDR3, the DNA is TGTGCCAGCAGTCCAAACTACAATGAGCAGTTCTTC. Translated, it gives CASSPNYNEQFF.

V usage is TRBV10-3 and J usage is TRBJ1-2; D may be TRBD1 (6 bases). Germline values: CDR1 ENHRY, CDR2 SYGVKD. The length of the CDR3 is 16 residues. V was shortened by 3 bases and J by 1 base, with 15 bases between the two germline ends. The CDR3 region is CAISDPTGIRNYGYTF. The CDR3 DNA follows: TGTGCCATCAGTGACCCGACAGGCATCCGTAACTATGGCTACACCTTC.

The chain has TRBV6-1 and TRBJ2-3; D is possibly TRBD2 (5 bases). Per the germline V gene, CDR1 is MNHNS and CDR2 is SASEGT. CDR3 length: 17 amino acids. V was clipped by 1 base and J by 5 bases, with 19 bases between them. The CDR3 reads CASSEGYGLHWGDTQYF. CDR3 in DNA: TGTGCCAGCAGTGAAGGGTATGGACTCCATTGGGGAGATACGCAGTATTTT.

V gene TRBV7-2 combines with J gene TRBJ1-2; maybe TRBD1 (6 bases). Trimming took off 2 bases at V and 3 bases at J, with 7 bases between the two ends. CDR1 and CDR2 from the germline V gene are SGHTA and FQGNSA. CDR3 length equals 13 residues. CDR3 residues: CASSLNRDYGYTF. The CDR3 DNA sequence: TGTGCCAGCAGCTTAAACAGGGACTATGGCTACACCTTC.

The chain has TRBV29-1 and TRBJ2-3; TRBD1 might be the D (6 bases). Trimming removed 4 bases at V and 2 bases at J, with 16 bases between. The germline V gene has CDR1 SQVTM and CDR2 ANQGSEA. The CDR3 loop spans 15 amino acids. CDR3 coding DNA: TGCAGCGTTGTGACCCCTACAGGGACCACAGATACGCAGTATTTT. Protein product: CSVVTPTGTTDTQYF.

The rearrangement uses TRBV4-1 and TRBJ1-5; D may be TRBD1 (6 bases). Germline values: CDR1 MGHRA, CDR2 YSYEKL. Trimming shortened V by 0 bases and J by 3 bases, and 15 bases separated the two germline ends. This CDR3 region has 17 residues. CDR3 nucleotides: TGCGCCAGCAGCCAAGATTTAGGGGGAGACTTCAATCAGCCCCAGCATTTT. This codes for CASSQDLGGDFNQPQHF.

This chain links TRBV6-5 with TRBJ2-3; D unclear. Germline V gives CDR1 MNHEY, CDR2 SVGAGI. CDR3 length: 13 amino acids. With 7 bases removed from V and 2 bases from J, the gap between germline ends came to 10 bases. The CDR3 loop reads CASTLWPTDTQYF. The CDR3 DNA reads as TGTGCCAGCACCTTATGGCCCACAGATACGCAGTATTTT.

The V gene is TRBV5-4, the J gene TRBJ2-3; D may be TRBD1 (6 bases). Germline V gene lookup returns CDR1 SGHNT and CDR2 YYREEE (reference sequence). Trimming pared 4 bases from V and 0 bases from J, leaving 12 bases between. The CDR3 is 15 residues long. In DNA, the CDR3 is TGTGCCAGCAGCCGGACAGCGTCTAGCACAGATACGCAGTATTTT. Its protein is CASSRTASSTDTQYF.